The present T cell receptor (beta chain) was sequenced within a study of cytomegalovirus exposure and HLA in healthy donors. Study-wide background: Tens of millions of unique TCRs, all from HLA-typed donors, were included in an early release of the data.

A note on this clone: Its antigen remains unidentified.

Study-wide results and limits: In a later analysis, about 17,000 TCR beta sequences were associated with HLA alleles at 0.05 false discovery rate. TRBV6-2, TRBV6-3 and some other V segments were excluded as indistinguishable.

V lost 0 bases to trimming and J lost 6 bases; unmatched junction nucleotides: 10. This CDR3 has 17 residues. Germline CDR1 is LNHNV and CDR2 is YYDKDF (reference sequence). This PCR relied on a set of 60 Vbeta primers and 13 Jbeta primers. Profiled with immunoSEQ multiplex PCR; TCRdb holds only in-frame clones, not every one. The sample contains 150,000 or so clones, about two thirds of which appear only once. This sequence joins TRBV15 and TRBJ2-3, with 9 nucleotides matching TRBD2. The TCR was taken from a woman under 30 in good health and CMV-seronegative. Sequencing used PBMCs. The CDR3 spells CATSRDLLAGPSDTQYF. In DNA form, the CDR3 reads TGTGCCACCAGCAGAGATCTACTAGCGGGCCCGTCCGATACGCAGTATTTT.